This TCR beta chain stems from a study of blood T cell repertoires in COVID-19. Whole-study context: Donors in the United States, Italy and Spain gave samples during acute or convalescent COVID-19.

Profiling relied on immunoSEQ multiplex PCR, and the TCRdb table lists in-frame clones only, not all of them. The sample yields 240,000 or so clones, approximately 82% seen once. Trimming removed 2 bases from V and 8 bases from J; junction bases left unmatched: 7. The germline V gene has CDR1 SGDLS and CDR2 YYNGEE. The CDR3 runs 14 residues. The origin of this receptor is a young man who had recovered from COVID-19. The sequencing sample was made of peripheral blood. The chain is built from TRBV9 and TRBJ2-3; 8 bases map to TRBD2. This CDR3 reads CASSVGRGVGTQYF. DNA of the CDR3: TGTGCCAGCAGCGTCGGGCGGGGGGTAGGTACGCAGTATTTT.